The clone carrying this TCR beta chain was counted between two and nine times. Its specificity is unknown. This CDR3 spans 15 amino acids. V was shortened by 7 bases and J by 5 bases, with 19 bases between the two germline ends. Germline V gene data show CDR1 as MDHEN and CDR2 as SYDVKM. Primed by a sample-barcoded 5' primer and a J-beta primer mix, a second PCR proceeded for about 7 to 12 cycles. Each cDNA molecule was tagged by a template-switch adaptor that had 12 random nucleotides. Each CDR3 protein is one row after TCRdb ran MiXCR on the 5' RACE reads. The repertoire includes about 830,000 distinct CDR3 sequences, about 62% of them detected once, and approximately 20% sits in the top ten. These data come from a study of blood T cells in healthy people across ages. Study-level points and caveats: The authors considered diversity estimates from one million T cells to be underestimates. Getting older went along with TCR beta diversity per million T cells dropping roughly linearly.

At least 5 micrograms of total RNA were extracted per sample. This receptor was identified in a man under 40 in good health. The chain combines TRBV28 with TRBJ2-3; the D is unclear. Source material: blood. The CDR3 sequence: CASTRRVPFGDTQYF. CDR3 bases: TGTGCCAGCACGCGACGGGTCCCATTCGGAGATACGCAGTATTTT.